The rows below give T cell receptor beta chains drawn from one sample of a study of OX40 agonist ivuxolimab in advanced cancers. TCRdb keeps only in-frame clones here, not all; method: immunoSEQ multiplex PCR. This table has 53,000 or so clones, 70% to 90% appearing once. The sample was CD4+ or CD8+ T cells sorted from blood, taken in a trial of the OX40 agonist ivuxolimab. Receptor source: an adult with an advanced solid tumor such as melanoma, head and neck, liver or kidney cancer. Each CDR3 is given with its conserved first and last residue. Fields, in order: V gene, D gene, J gene, CDR3 protein, CDR3 DNA. A D gene is named only where the DNA matches it firmly.

v_gene: TRBV10-3; d_gene: TRBD1; j_gene: TRBJ2-7; CDR3aa: CAISEHDRGYEQYF; CDR3nt: TGTGCCATCAGTGAGCATGACAGGGGGTACGAGCAGTACTTC
v_gene: TRBV7-3; d_gene: .; j_gene: TRBJ2-7; CDR3aa: CASSLSPSYEQYF; CDR3nt: TGTGCCAGCAGCTTATCCCCCTCCTACGAGCAGTACTTC
v_gene: TRBV5-1; d_gene: .; j_gene: TRBJ1-6; CDR3aa: CASSLEAWDSPLHF; CDR3nt: TGCGCCAGCAGCTTGGAGGCTTGGGATTCACCCCTCCACTTT
v_gene: TRBV2; d_gene: .; j_gene: TRBJ2-2; CDR3aa: CASREQSTGELFF; CDR3nt: TGTGCCAGCCGGGAACAGTCCACCGGGGAGCTGTTTTTT
v_gene: TRBV28; d_gene: .; j_gene: TRBJ1-5; CDR3aa: CASSWGSGGNQPQHF; CDR3nt: TGTGCCAGCAGTTGGGGTTCGGGTGGCAATCAGCCCCAGCATTTT
v_gene: TRBV29-1; d_gene: .; j_gene: TRBJ2-7; CDR3aa: CSVGQEPTYEQYF; CDR3nt: TGCAGCGTTGGACAGGAGCCTACCTACGAGCAGTACTTC
v_gene: TRBV7-8; d_gene: TRBD1; j_gene: TRBJ2-3; CDR3aa: CASSRDRAVGNTQYF; CDR3nt: TGTGCCAGCAGCCGAGACAGGGCTGTGGGAAATACGCAGTATTTT
v_gene: TRBV5-1; d_gene: TRBD1; j_gene: TRBJ1-3; CDR3aa: CASSLAGQEQGNTIYF; CDR3nt: TGCGCCAGCAGCTTGGCGGGACAGGAGCAGGGAAACACCATATATTTT
v_gene: TRBV5-6; d_gene: .; j_gene: TRBJ1-1; CDR3aa: CASSFLSGAGTEAFF; CDR3nt: TGTGCCAGCAGTTTCTTATCAGGGGCTGGCACTGAAGCTTTCTTT
v_gene: TRBV28; d_gene: TRBD1; j_gene: TRBJ1-2; CDR3aa: CASRGTGGRGGYTF; CDR3nt: TGTGCCAGCAGGGGTACAGGGGGAAGGGGTGGCTACACCTTC
v_gene: TRBV14; d_gene: .; j_gene: TRBJ2-1; CDR3aa: CASSPPGSYNEQFF; CDR3nt: TGTGCCAGCAGCCCTCCTGGGTCCTACAATGAGCAGTTCTTC
v_gene: TRBV7-8; d_gene: .; j_gene: TRBJ2-5; CDR3aa: CASSLGPPRGTQETQYF; CDR3nt: TGTGCCAGCAGCTTAGGTCCCCCTCGCGGAACCCAAGAGACCCAGTACTTC
v_gene: TRBV2; d_gene: .; j_gene: TRBJ2-5; CDR3aa: CASSVISGGETQYF; CDR3nt: TGTGCCAGCAGTGTTATCAGTGGGGGTGAGACCCAGTACTTC